The following is a T cell receptor (beta chain) sequence with its context. Germline CDR1 reads MGHRA; CDR2 reads YSYEKL. This CDR3 region has 17 residues. V lost 4 bases to trimming and J lost 0 bases, with 15 bases between them. The data derive from a study of blood T cell repertoires in COVID-19. Across the whole study: Sites in the United States, Italy and Spain provided acute and convalescent COVID-19 samples.

Using immunoSEQ multiplex PCR, the repertoire was profiled, and TCRdb retains in-frame clones only, with some absent. The data hold tens of thousands of clones, with around nine tenths observed a single time. V gene TRBV4-1 combines with J gene TRBJ1-4; D perhaps matches TRBD1 (6 bases). Sequencing used peripheral blood. This sequence originates from an elderly woman with acute or convalescent COVID-19. The chain's CDR3 is CASSPTGRGATNEKLFF. The CDR3, as DNA: TGCGCCAGCAGCCCAACAGGGCGCGGCGCAACTAATGAAAAACTGTTTTTT.